This T cell receptor (beta chain) is from a study of blood T cell repertoires in COVID-19. Study summary: Acute and convalescent COVID-19 specimens originated in the United States, Italy and Spain. Sources were T cells, B-cell-depleted T cells, or PBMCs; the material itself was cDNA or gDNA.

V lost 5 bases to trimming and J lost 6 bases; unmatched junction nucleotides: 3. From germline, CDR1 is LNHDA and CDR2 SQIVND (reference sequence). The CDR3 runs to 14 residues. Sequencing used immunoSEQ multiplex PCR; TCRdb keeps in-frame clones, though not all of them. The table records around 260,000 clones, roughly 84% of them present only once. The rearrangement uses TRBV19 and TRBJ1-4; 10 bases are shared with TRBD1. This receptor was taken from a man aged 55 to 69 with acute or convalescent COVID-19. The material sequenced was peripheral blood. The CDR3 DNA reads as TGTGCCAGTAGTTTTGGGACAGGGGATGAAAAACTGTTTTTT. This translates into CASSFGTGDEKLFF.